A selection of T cell receptor beta chains follows, all from one sample in a study of T cells in Graves' hyperthyroidism and ophthalmopathy. MiXCR was run by TCRdb on the multiplex PCR reads, yielding one entry per CDR3 protein. The sample has a few hundred thousand distinct CDR3 sequences; about 15% are singletons. Sample: blood. The origin of the receptors is a woman younger than 35 with Graves' hyperthyroidism. The CDR3 runs from the conserved cysteine through the conserved F or W. Fields, in order: V gene, D gene, J gene, clone size, CDR3 protein, CDR3 DNA. The D gene is left open where the match is weak. Clone size is given for some rows only: seen once, a few or many times, or a class if the clone is expanded.

V gene: TRBV20-1; D gene: TRBD2; J gene: TRBJ2-1; clone size: few; CDR3 protein: CSASTYLREQREAWYNEQFF; CDR3 DNA: TGCAGTGCTAGTACGTATTTGCGGGAGCAGCGCGAAGCTTGGTACAATGAGCAGTTCTTC
V gene: TRBV7-3; D gene: .; J gene: TRBJ2-5; clone size: few; CDR3 protein: CASSLTAKQTQYF; CDR3 DNA: TGTGCCAGCAGCTTAACTGCCAAACAGACCCAGTACTTC
V gene: TRBV10-3; D gene: TRBD2; J gene: TRBJ2-3; clone size: .; CDR3 protein: CAIRGLANSTDTQYF; CDR3 DNA: TGTGCCATCAGGGGACTAGCGAATAGCACAGATACGCAGTATTTT
V gene: TRBV5-1; D gene: TRBD1; J gene: TRBJ2-7; clone size: many; CDR3 protein: CASSSWTGLSYEQYF; CDR3 DNA: TGCGCCAGCAGCTCCTGGACAGGATTAAGCTACGAGCAGTACTTC
V gene: TRBV27; D gene: .; J gene: TRBJ1-5; clone size: many; CDR3 protein: CASSSRTSSNQPQHF; CDR3 DNA: TGTGCCAGCAGTTCCCGGACAAGTAGCAATCAGCCCCAGCATTTT
V gene: TRBV29-1; D gene: .; J gene: TRBJ1-1; clone size: .; CDR3 protein: CSVVFDLGNTEAFF; CDR3 DNA: TGCAGCGTTGTCTTTGACCTTGGGAACACTGAAGCTTTCTTT
V gene: TRBV7-8; D gene: TRBD1; J gene: TRBJ1-1; clone size: many; CDR3 protein: CASSLAAGTGVSSTEAFF; CDR3 DNA: TGTGCCAGCAGCTTAGCGGCTGGGACAGGGGTTTCGAGCACTGAAGCTTTCTTT
V gene: TRBV12-3/TRBV12-4; D gene: .; J gene: TRBJ1-4; clone size: .; CDR3 protein: CASSKVLVGVKNRGKLFF; CDR3 DNA: TGTGCCAGCAGTAAAGTTTTAGTAGGGGTTAAAAATCGAGGAAAACTGTTTTTT
V gene: TRBV28; D gene: .; J gene: TRBJ2-3; clone size: many; CDR3 protein: CASRGGSDTQYF; CDR3 DNA: TGTGCCAGCAGAGGCGGATCAGATACGCAGTATTTT
V gene: TRBV6-1; D gene: .; J gene: TRBJ1-6; clone size: .; CDR3 protein: CASQRTDDNSPLHF; CDR3 DNA: TGTGCCAGCCAACGGACAGATGATAATTCACCCCTCCACTTT
V gene: TRBV19; D gene: .; J gene: TRBJ1-4; clone size: .; CDR3 protein: CASSPSRGYVGKLFF; CDR3 DNA: TGTGCCAGTAGTCCGTCGAGGGGCTACGTGGGAAAACTGTTTTTT
V gene: TRBV6-2/TRBV6-3; D gene: TRBD2; J gene: TRBJ2-5; clone size: .; CDR3 protein: CASSSLAGEEETQYF; CDR3 DNA: TGTGCCAGCAGTTCGCTAGCGGGAGAAGAAGAGACCCAGTACTTC
V gene: TRBV28; D gene: .; J gene: TRBJ2-7; clone size: many; CDR3 protein: CASSPGPGRGQYF; CDR3 DNA: TGTGCCAGCAGTCCCGGACCTGGTAGGGGGCAGTACTTC
V gene: TRBV29-1; D gene: .; J gene: TRBJ2-6; clone size: .; CDR3 protein: CSVVLLSGANVLTF; CDR3 DNA: TGCAGCGTTGTTTTACTCTCTGGGGCCAACGTCCTGACTTTC
V gene: TRBV4-1; D gene: TRBD1; J gene: TRBJ2-2; clone size: .; CDR3 protein: CASSQLGQGTANTGELFF; CDR3 DNA: TGCGCCAGCAGCCAACTGGGACAGGGGACCGCGAACACCGGGGAGCTGTTTTTT
V gene: TRBV6-1; D gene: .; J gene: TRBJ1-1; clone size: few; CDR3 protein: CASSRRGDTEAFF; CDR3 DNA: TGTGCCAGCAGTCGCAGGGGAGACACTGAAGCTTTCTTT
V gene: TRBV2; D gene: .; J gene: TRBJ1-1; clone size: many; CDR3 protein: CASSRIRGARTEAFF; CDR3 DNA: TGTGCCAGCAGCAGAATTCGGGGGGCGCGGACTGAAGCTTTCTTT
V gene: TRBV19; D gene: .; J gene: TRBJ2-1; clone size: .; CDR3 protein: CASSILILSGGSYNEQFF; CDR3 DNA: TGTGCCAGTAGTATTTTAATTCTGTCAGGAGGCTCCTACAATGAGCAGTTCTTC
V gene: TRBV20-1; D gene: TRBD2; J gene: TRBJ2-6; clone size: .; CDR3 protein: CSALLSGRDTGANVLTF; CDR3 DNA: TGCAGTGCTCTCCTTAGCGGGAGAGATACTGGGGCCAACGTCCTGACTTTC
V gene: TRBV7-6; D gene: .; J gene: TRBJ2-3; clone size: many; CDR3 protein: CASSSRGEATDTQYF; CDR3 DNA: TGTGCCAGCAGCTCCCGTGGAGAGGCCACAGATACGCAGTATTTT
V gene: TRBV27; D gene: .; J gene: TRBJ2-5; clone size: .; CDR3 protein: CASSLGPTGAQYF; CDR3 DNA: TGTGCCAGCAGTTTAGGCCCTACGGGGGCCCAGTACTTC
V gene: TRBV5-4; D gene: TRBD1; J gene: TRBJ2-5; clone size: .; CDR3 protein: CASSRTGQGEGETQYF; CDR3 DNA: TGTGCCAGCAGCCGGACCGGACAGGGCGAAGGGGAGACCCAGTACTTC
V gene: TRBV6-1; D gene: TRBD2; J gene: TRBJ2-1; clone size: .; CDR3 protein: CASSQAGGLVNEQFF; CDR3 DNA: TGTGCCAGCAGTCAAGCGGGAGGGCTCGTAAATGAGCAGTTCTTC
V gene: TRBV19; D gene: TRBD1; J gene: TRBJ1-1; clone size: few; CDR3 protein: CASTPVDRGLPNSRAFF; CDR3 DNA: TGTGCCAGTACTCCCGTCGACAGGGGGCTTCCAAATAGTAGGGCTTTCTTT
V gene: TRBV11-2; D gene: .; J gene: TRBJ2-3; clone size: many; CDR3 protein: CASSPAWEGGQYF; CDR3 DNA: TGTGCCAGCAGCCCCGCGTGGGAGGGGGGGCAGTATTTT
V gene: TRBV25-1; D gene: .; J gene: TRBJ1-2; clone size: .; CDR3 protein: CASSAHFGLYGYTF; CDR3 DNA: TGTGCCAGCAGTGCCCACTTCGGGCTCTATGGCTACACCTTC
V gene: TRBV4-2; D gene: .; J gene: TRBJ1-2; clone size: few; CDR3 protein: CASSQVGVSNYGYTF; CDR3 DNA: TGTGCCAGCAGCCAAGTGGGGGTTTCCAACTATGGCTACACCTTC
V gene: TRBV11-3; D gene: .; J gene: TRBJ1-1; clone size: many; CDR3 protein: CASSKDKNTEAFF; CDR3 DNA: TGTGCCAGCAGCAAAGACAAGAACACTGAAGCTTTCTTT
V gene: TRBV20-1; D gene: TRBD1; J gene: TRBJ1-3; clone size: .; CDR3 protein: CSVGTGVYTIYF; CDR3 DNA: TGCAGTGTCGGGACAGGGGTATACACCATATATTTT
V gene: TRBV2; D gene: TRBD1; J gene: TRBJ1-5; clone size: .; CDR3 protein: CASSPDRGHSNQPQHF; CDR3 DNA: TGTGCCAGCAGCCCAGACAGGGGACATAGCAATCAGCCCCAGCATTTT
V gene: TRBV20-1; D gene: .; J gene: TRBJ2-7; clone size: many; CDR3 protein: CSARDGRLADEQYF; CDR3 DNA: TGCAGTGCTAGAGATGGAAGGCTAGCAGACGAGCAGTACTTC
V gene: TRBV27; D gene: .; J gene: TRBJ1-1; clone size: many; CDR3 protein: CASSLSGGLTEAFF; CDR3 DNA: TGTGCCAGCAGTTTATCAGGAGGGCTCACTGAAGCTTTCTTT
V gene: TRBV12-3/TRBV12-4; D gene: TRBD1; J gene: TRBJ1-2; clone size: many; CDR3 protein: CASSPTGTGRGYTF; CDR3 DNA: TGTGCCAGCAGCCCGACAGGGACGGGTCGCGGCTACACCTTC
V gene: TRBV5-1; D gene: .; J gene: TRBJ2-2; clone size: many; CDR3 protein: CASSLDKGYNTGELFF; CDR3 DNA: TGCGCCAGCAGCTTGGACAAGGGGTACAACACCGGGGAGCTGTTTTTT
V gene: TRBV2; D gene: TRBD2; J gene: TRBJ2-1; clone size: many; CDR3 protein: CASKLGLAGGGEQFF; CDR3 DNA: TGTGCCAGTAAACTGGGACTAGCGGGAGGAGGTGAGCAGTTCTTC
V gene: TRBV7-2; D gene: .; J gene: TRBJ2-3; clone size: few; CDR3 protein: CASSESLPTDTQYF; CDR3 DNA: TGCGCCAGCAGTGAGTCGCTTCCCACAGATACGCAGTATTTT
V gene: TRBV10-1; D gene: TRBD2; J gene: TRBJ2-1; clone size: many; CDR3 protein: CASSASGGVDNEQFF; CDR3 DNA: TGCGCCAGCAGCGCTAGCGGGGGGGTGGACAATGAGCAGTTCTTC
V gene: TRBV5-1; D gene: TRBD2; J gene: TRBJ2-1; clone size: few; CDR3 protein: CASSFIAGVGYNEQFF; CDR3 DNA: TGCGCCAGCAGCTTCATAGCGGGAGTTGGGTACAATGAGCAGTTCTTC
V gene: TRBV10-3; D gene: .; J gene: TRBJ1-1; clone size: .; CDR3 protein: CAITPGMNTEAFF; CDR3 DNA: TGTGCCATCACTCCAGGGATGAACACTGAAGCTTTCTTT
V gene: TRBV5-1; D gene: .; J gene: TRBJ2-1; clone size: many; CDR3 protein: CASSSEGRSEQFF; CDR3 DNA: TGCGCCAGCAGCTCTGAAGGGAGGTCTGAGCAGTTCTTC
V gene: TRBV18; D gene: .; J gene: TRBJ2-7; clone size: many; CDR3 protein: CASSPNTSYEQYF; CDR3 DNA: TGTGCCAGCTCACCAAACACCTCCTACGAGCAGTACTTC
V gene: TRBV18; D gene: .; J gene: TRBJ2-2; clone size: few; CDR3 protein: CASSHPDNLPVELFF; CDR3 DNA: TGTGCCAGCTCACACCCGGACAACCTCCCGGTCGAGCTGTTTTTT
V gene: TRBV18; D gene: .; J gene: TRBJ2-1; clone size: many; CDR3 protein: CASSPPGRVYNEQFF; CDR3 DNA: TGTGCCAGCTCACCACCGGGGCGGGTTTACAATGAGCAGTTCTTC
V gene: TRBV10-3; D gene: .; J gene: TRBJ1-2; clone size: .; CDR3 protein: CAIRMGGTDGYTF; CDR3 DNA: TGTGCCATCAGAATGGGGGGGACCGATGGCTACACCTTC
V gene: TRBV7-9; D gene: .; J gene: TRBJ2-1; clone size: few; CDR3 protein: CASSLENPSPRYNEQFF; CDR3 DNA: TGTGCCAGCAGCCTAGAAAATCCCTCCCCCAGATACAATGAGCAGTTCTTC